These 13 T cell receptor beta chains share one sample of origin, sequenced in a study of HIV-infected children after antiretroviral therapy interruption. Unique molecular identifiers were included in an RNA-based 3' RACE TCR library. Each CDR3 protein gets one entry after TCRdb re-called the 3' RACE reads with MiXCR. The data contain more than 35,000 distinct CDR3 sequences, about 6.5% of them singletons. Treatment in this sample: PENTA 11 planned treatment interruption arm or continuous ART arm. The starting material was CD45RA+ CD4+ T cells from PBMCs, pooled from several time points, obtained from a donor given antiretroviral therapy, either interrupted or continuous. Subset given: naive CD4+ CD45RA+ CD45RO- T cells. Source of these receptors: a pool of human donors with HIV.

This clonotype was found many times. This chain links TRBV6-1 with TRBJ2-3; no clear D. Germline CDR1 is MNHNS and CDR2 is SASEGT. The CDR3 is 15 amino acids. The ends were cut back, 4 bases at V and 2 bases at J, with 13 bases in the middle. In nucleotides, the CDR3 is TGTGCCAGCAGTGTATACCCGGCGAACACAGATACGCAGTATTTT. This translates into CASSVYPANTDTQYF.

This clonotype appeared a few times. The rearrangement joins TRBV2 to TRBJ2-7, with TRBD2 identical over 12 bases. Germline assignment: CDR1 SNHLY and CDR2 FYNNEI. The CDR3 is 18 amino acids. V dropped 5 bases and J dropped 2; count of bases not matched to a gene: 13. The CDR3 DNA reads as TGTGCCAGCAGTAAGACTAGCGGGAGCCACACCACGACCTACGAGCAGTACTTC. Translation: CASSKTSGSHTTTYEQYF. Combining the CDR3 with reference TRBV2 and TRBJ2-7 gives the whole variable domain EPEVTQTPSHQVTQMGQEVILRCVPISNHLYFYWYRQILGQKVEFLVSFYNNEISEKSEIFDDQFSVERPDGSNFTLKIRSTKLEDSAMYFCASSKTSGSHTTTYEQYFGPGTRLTVT.

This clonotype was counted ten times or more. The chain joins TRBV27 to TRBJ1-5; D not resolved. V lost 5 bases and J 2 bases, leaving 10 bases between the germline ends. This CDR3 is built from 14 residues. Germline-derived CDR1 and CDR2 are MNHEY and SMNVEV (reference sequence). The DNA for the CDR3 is TGTGCCAGCAGTACGGACGTAGGCAATCAGCCCCAGCATTTT. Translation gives CASSTDVGNQPQHF.

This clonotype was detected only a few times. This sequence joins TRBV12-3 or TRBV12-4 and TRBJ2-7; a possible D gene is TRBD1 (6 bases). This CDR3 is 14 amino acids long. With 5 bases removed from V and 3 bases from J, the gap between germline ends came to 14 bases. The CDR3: CASSLSDSYYEQYF. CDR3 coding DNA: TGTGCCAGCAGTCTATCGGACAGTTACTACGAGCAGTACTTC.

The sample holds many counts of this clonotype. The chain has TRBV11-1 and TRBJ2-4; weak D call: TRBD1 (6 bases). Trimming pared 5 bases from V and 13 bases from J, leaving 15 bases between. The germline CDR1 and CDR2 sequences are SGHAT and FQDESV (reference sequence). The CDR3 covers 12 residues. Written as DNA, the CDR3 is TGTGCCAGCAGCCAGGACAGCCGTCCCCAGTACTTC. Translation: CASSQDSRPQYF.

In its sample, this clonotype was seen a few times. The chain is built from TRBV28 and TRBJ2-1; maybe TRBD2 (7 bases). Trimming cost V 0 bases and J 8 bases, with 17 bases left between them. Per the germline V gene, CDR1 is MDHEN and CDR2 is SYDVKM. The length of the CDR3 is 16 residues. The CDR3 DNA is TGTGCCAGCAGTTTATGGGGGGGCGGGAGACCCGATGAGCAGTTCTTC. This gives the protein CASSLWGGGRPDEQFF.

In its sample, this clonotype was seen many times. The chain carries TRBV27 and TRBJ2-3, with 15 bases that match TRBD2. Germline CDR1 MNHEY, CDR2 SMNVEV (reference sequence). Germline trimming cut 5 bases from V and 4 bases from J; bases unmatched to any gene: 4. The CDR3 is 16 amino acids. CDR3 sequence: CASSPGLAGGPDTQYF. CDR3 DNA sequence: TGTGCCAGCAGTCCGGGACTAGCGGGGGGCCCAGATACGCAGTATTTT.

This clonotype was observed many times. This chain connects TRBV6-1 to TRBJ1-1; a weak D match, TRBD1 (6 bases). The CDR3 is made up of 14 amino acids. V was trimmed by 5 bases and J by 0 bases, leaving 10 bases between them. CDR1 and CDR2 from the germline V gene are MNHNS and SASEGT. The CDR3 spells CASSKNRVNTEAFF. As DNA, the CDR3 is TGTGCCAGCAGTAAAAACAGGGTGAACACTGAAGCTTTCTTT.

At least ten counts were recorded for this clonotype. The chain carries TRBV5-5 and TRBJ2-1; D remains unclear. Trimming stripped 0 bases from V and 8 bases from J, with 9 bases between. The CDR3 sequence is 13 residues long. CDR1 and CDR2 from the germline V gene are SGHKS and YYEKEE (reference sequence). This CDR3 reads CASSLAWVDEQFF. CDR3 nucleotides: TGTGCCAGCAGCTTGGCCTGGGTCGATGAGCAGTTCTTC.

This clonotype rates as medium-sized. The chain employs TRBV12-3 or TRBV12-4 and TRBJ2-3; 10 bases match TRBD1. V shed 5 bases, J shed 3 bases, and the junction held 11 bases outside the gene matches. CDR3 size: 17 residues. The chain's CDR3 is CASSIQAGTGDTDTQYF. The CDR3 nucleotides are TGTGCCAGCAGTATACAAGCCGGGACAGGGGATACAGATACGCAGTATTTT.

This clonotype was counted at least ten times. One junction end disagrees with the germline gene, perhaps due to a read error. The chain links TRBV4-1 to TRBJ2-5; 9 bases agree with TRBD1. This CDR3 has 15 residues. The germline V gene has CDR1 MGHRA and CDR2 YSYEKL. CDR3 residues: CASSQPGQGGDTQYF. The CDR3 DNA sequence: TGTGCCAGCAGCCAACCGGGACAGGGAGGGGACACCCAGTACTTT.

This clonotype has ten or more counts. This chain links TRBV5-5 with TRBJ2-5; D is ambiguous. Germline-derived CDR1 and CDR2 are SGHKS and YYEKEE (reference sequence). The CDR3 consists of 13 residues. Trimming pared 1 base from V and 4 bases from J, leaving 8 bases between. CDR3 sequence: CASSLLAGETQYF. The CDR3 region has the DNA TGTGCCAGCAGCTTGTTGGCCGGAGAGACCCAGTACTTC.

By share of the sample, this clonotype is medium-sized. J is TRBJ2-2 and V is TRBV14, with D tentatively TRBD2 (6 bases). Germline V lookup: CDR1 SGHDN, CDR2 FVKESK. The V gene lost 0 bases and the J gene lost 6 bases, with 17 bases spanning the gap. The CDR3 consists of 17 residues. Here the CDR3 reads CASSQDLASGRPGELFF. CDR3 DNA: TGTGCCAGCAGCCAAGACCTGGCGAGCGGGCGGCCCGGGGAGCTGTTTTTT.